The 28 T cell receptor beta chains reported below all come from one sample, sequenced in a study of cytomegalovirus exposure and HLA in healthy donors. The PCR had 60 Vbeta and 13 Jbeta primers. TCRdb's copy holds only in-frame clones and misses some; the assay was immunoSEQ multiplex PCR. Of under 200,000 clones in the sample, 65% to 80% were seen once. The sequencing input was PBMCs. The receptors were sampled from a woman between 45 and 60 years old in good health and CMV-seropositive.

The V gene is TRBV19, the J gene TRBJ1-1; D not resolved. Germline V gene lookup returns CDR1 LNHDA and CDR2 SQIVND (reference sequence). The CDR3 runs to 14 residues. Trimming removed 5 bases at V and 4 bases at J, with 14 bases between. CDR3 residues: CASSAFLRGTEAFF. CDR3 coding DNA: TGTGCCAGTAGTGCTTTCCTCCGAGGCACTGAAGCTTTCTTT.

The chain couples TRBV7-2 to TRBJ2-5; 7 nucleotides match TRBD2. The germline gives CDR1 SGHTA, CDR2 FQGNSA. CDR3 length: 14 residues. V gave up 3 bases and J gave up 4 bases; unmatched junction bases: 5. Written as DNA, the CDR3 is TGTGCCAGCAGCTTTCGCGGGGGAGGAGAGACCCAGTACTTC. Its protein is CASSFRGGGETQYF.

There are a few counts of this clone. The genes are TRBV10-3 and TRBJ1-1; 7 nucleotides line up with TRBD1. This CDR3 has 14 amino acids. The germline gives CDR1 ENHRY, CDR2 SYGVKD. Trimming at V came to 6 bases and at J to 5 bases, leaving 9 bases not matched to a gene. Written as DNA, the CDR3 is TGTGCCATCAGGGAGGAGGGGGCAGCGACTGAAGCTTTCTTT. It translates to CAIREEGAATEAFF.

The chain has TRBV7-2 and TRBJ2-1, with D perhaps TRBD1 (5 bases). The CDR3 has 14 amino acids. Trimming took 5 bases from V and 8 from J, leaving 16 bases between them. The germline CDR1 and CDR2 sequences are SGHTA and FQGNSA. The CDR3 sequence: CASSPNQGMYEQFF. The CDR3 DNA sequence: TGTGCCAGCAGCCCCAACCAGGGTATGTATGAGCAGTTCTTC.

This clone was recorded a few times. J is TRBJ2-5 and V is TRBV5-1, with 7 bases lining up with TRBD2. The CDR3 has 14 amino acids. CDR1 and CDR2 (germline): SGHRS, YFSETQ. V was pared by 4 bases and J by 1 base, with 4 bases of the junction left unmatched. The CDR3 loop reads CASSVGTTQETQYF. CDR3 sequence (DNA): TGCGCCAGCAGCGTCGGGACTACCCAAGAGACCCAGTACTTC.

This chain uses TRBV2 with TRBJ2-2; the match to TRBD1 covers 8 bases. The CDR3 length is 17 residues. The germline V gene encodes CDR1 SNHLY and CDR2 FYNNEI. With 6 bases clipped from V and 5 bases from J, the junction kept 14 bases outside the gene matches. CDR3 residues: CASRKTPPGQETGELFF. CDR3 DNA: TGTGCCAGCAGGAAAACGCCACCGGGACAGGAGACCGGGGAGCTGTTTTTT.

About this clone: This specimen includes other DNA sequences encoding the same CDR3. The chain links TRBV10-3 to TRBJ2-3; D is ambiguous. The germline gives CDR1 ENHRY, CDR2 SYGVKD. The CDR3 covers 13 residues. Trimming cost V 0 bases and J 3 bases, with 4 bases left between them. The CDR3 is CAISESRTDTQYF. The CDR3 nucleotides read TGTGCCATCAGTGAGTCGCGGACAGATACGCAGTATTTT.

The V and J genes are TRBV6-6 and TRBJ1-1; 8 bases fit TRBD1. Trimming at V came to 6 bases and at J to 8 bases, leaving 8 bases not matched to a gene. The germline CDR1 and CDR2 sequences are MNHNY and SVGAGI (reference sequence). This CDR3 spans 13 amino acids. CDR3 bases: TGTGCCAGCAGCCCCAGGGGGCAGGGAGAAGCTTTCTTT. It codes for CASSPRGQGEAFF.

The V call is TRBV18, the J call TRBJ1-1; D is uncertain. Germline CDR1 is KGHSH and CDR2 is LQKENI. Deletions cut 0 bases from V and 0 bases from J, with 8 bases between. CDR3 size: 15 residues. In DNA form, the CDR3 reads TGTGCCAGCTCACCACCGATCAGCGTGAACACTGAAGCTTTCTTT. It is translated as CASSPPISVNTEAFF.

CDR3 nucleotides: TGTGCCAGTAGTAGGTCCGGCGGGGGGGCCGGAGATACGCAGTATTTT. The encoded protein is CASSRSGGGAGDTQYF. The rearrangement uses TRBV19 and TRBJ2-3; 9 bases are shared with TRBD2. The CDR3 runs to 16 residues. Germline loops: CDR1 LNHDA, CDR2 SQIVND (reference sequence). The V gene end was trimmed by 4 bases and the J gene end by 5 bases; junction bases not matched to a gene: 10.

This clone appeared a single time. The CDR3: CASSQGDRGRDHTDTQYF. The CDR3 nucleotides are TGCGCCAGCAGCCAAGGGGACAGGGGGCGCGATCACACAGATACGCAGTATTTT. The chain has TRBV4-3 and TRBJ2-3, with TRBD1 matching over 12 bases. CDR1 and CDR2 (germline): LGHNA, YSLEER. Trimming cost V 1 base and J 2 bases; bases outside gene matches: 7. This CDR3 contains 18 residues.

CDR3 protein: CASSSEREGGTQYF. The CDR3 DNA follows: TGTGCCAGCAGTTCCGAGCGGGAGGGGGGTACGCAGTATTTT. The chain combines TRBV7-8 with TRBJ2-3; TRBD2 aligns across 10 bases. CDR3 size: 14 residues. Germline V gene lookup returns CDR1 SGHVS and CDR2 FQNEAQ. Trimming took 6 bases from V and 8 from J; bases not matched to a gene: 8.

The gene calls are TRBV7-2 and TRBJ2-1; 11 nucleotides agree with TRBD2. Trimming took 1 base from V and 6 from J; bases not matched to a gene: 2. This CDR3 spans 15 amino acids. Germline CDR1 SGHTA, CDR2 FQGNSA. CDR3 DNA sequence: TGTGCCAGCAGCTTAGATGGACTAGCGGGCAATGAGCAGTTCTTC. Translated: CASSLDGLAGNEQFF. Supplemented by reference TRBV7-2 and TRBJ2-1, the full variable domain reads GAGVSQSPSNKVTEKGKDVELRCDPISGHTALYWYRQSLGQGLEFLIYFQGNSAPDKSGLPSDRFSAERTGGSVSTLTIQRTQQEDSAVYLCASSLDGLAGNEQFFGPGTRLTVL.

In the case of this clone: A junction end diverges from the germline sequence, so it may reflect a read error. The chain carries TRBV5-5 and TRBJ2-4, with TRBD1 identical over 8 bases. The CDR3 length is 15 residues. Germline CDR1 is SGHKS and CDR2 is YYEKEE (reference sequence). The CDR3 DNA is TGTGCCAGCAGCTTGGCCTCCGGGACAGGAAACAGTCAGTACTTC. As protein: CASSLASGTGNSQYF. Drawing the rest from reference TRBV5-5 and TRBJ2-4, the complete variable domain is DAGVTQSPTHLIKTRGQQVTLRCSPISGHKSVSWYQQVLGQGPQFIFQYYEKEERGRGNFPDRFSARQFPNYSSELNVNALLLGDSALYLCASSLASGTGNSQYFGAGTRLSVL.

V usage is TRBV28 and J usage is TRBJ2-7; the match to TRBD2 covers 11 bases. V lost 5 bases to trimming and J lost 0 bases; unmatched junction nucleotides: 6. This CDR3 spans 16 amino acids. CDR1 is MDHEN and CDR2 is SYDVKM in the germline V gene. The CDR3 DNA is TGTGCCAGCAGTCGCACGACTAGCGGGGTCTCCTACGAGCAGTACTTC. It codes for CASSRTTSGVSYEQYF.

The J gene is TRBJ1-3, the V gene TRBV28; 8 bases agree with TRBD1. The CDR3 is 16 amino acids. V shed 5 bases, J shed 4 bases, and the junction held 10 bases outside the gene matches. Germline V CDR1 and CDR2: MDHEN, SYDVKM. CDR3 in DNA: TGTGCCAGCAGTCCGACGACAGGGGCCATGGGAAACACCATATATTTT. Protein: CASSPTTGAMGNTIYF.

The V call is TRBV10-3, the J call TRBJ2-7; D might be TRBD2 (7 bases). CDR3 length equals 14 residues. V was pared by 0 bases and J by 3 bases, with 9 bases between. Germline CDR1 reads ENHRY; CDR2 reads SYGVKD. The CDR3: CAISESGGDYEQYF. The CDR3 DNA reads TGTGCCATCAGTGAGTCAGGGGGGGACTACGAGCAGTACTTC.

This clone has only one observation. This chain connects TRBV2 to TRBJ1-1, with a weak D call TRBD1 (6 bases). This CDR3 has 14 amino acids. The V gene lost 6 bases and the J gene lost 1 base, with 12 bases spanning the gap. Per the germline V gene, CDR1 is SNHLY and CDR2 is FYNNEI. Here the CDR3 reads CASRETGQNTEAFF. CDR3 sequence (DNA): TGTGCCAGCAGAGAGACAGGTCAGAACACTGAAGCTTTCTTT.

The V call is TRBV29-1, the J call TRBJ2-3; D perhaps matches TRBD2 (6 bases). The V end was cut by 6 bases, the J end by 4 bases, with 17 bases between. The CDR3 length is 14 residues. Per the germline V gene, CDR1 is SQVTM and CDR2 is ANQGSEA. The CDR3 DNA reads as TGCAGCGTCGCCCTCACTAGCTCCGCAGATACGCAGTATTTT. The encoded protein is CSVALTSSADTQYF.

The genes are TRBV10-3 and TRBJ2-7; possible D gene TRBD1, 5 bases. Germline lookup yields CDR1 ENHRY and CDR2 SYGVKD. The length of the CDR3 is 12 residues. V lost 4 bases to trimming and J lost 4 bases, with 8 bases between them. In DNA form, the CDR3 reads TGTGCCATCAGTGCCAGGGAATACGAGCAGTACTTC. It yields the protein CAISAREYEQYF.

This clone was detected a few times. V is TRBV11-2 and J is TRBJ2-5; no clear D gene. The assigned J gene may be wrong: the sequence end matches TRBJ2-7 better. The CDR3 is made up of 11 amino acids. The V gene's germline CDR1 is SGHAT and CDR2 FQNNGV. The CDR3 DNA follows: TGTGCCAGCAGCTCCCACTACGAGCAGTACTTC. The encoded protein is CASSSHYEQYF.

The V and J genes are TRBV14 and TRBJ2-4; D might be TRBD1 (5 bases). This CDR3 has 14 residues. V was trimmed by 0 bases and J by 8 bases, leaving 11 bases between them. CDR1 is SGHDN and CDR2 is FVKESK in the germline V gene. The CDR3 DNA reads TGTGCCAGCAGCCAAGATGGTAACAGGTACATTCAGTACTTC. The encoded protein is CASSQDGNRYIQYF.

J is TRBJ1-2 and V is TRBV10-1; 8 bases match TRBD1. The CDR3 has 15 amino acids. The V segment lost 6 bases and the J segment 4 bases; nucleotides outside the gene matches: 10. The germline V gene encodes CDR1 WNHNN and CDR2 SYGVQD (reference sequence). CDR3 in amino acids: CASREQGAGVYGYTF. For the CDR3, the DNA is TGCGCCAGCAGGGAGCAGGGGGCGGGAGTCTATGGCTACACCTTC.

V is TRBV7-2 and J is TRBJ2-1, with D perhaps matching TRBD2 (6 bases). With 5 bases removed from V and 1 base from J, the gap between germline ends came to 18 bases. The CDR3 has 17 amino acids. The germline gives CDR1 SGHTA, CDR2 FQGNSA. The CDR3 region has the DNA TGTGCCAGCAGCCCCCGGGGTAGCGGCCTTTCCTACAATGAGCAGTTCTTC. This sequence encodes CASSPRGSGLSYNEQFF.

V gene TRBV2 combines with J gene TRBJ1-2; maybe TRBD1 (6 bases). Trimming took 2 bases from V and 4 from J, leaving 17 bases between them. This CDR3 has 16 amino acids. Germline V CDR1 and CDR2: SNHLY, FYNNEI. The CDR3 nucleotides are TGTGCCAGCAGTGAAAGACGGGGGGCGTTGGGCTATGGCTACACCTTC. Protein sequence: CASSERRGALGYGYTF.

The chain uses TRBV6-6 and TRBJ1-5; D is unclear. Germline CDR1 reads MNHNY; CDR2 reads SVGAGI (reference sequence). Trimming shortened V by 6 bases and J by 1 base, and 16 bases separated the two germline ends. This CDR3 region has 16 residues. This CDR3 reads CASRGRLMESNQPQHF. The DNA for the CDR3 is TGTGCCAGCAGGGGGAGACTAATGGAGAGCAATCAGCCCCAGCATTTT.

This clone appeared once. The CDR3 region has the DNA TGTGCCAGTAGCTGGGGGCTGAACACTGAAGCTTTCTTT. It encodes CASSWGLNTEAFF. The chain employs TRBV19 and TRBJ1-1; D may be TRBD1 (6 bases). Deletions cut 6 bases from V and 0 bases from J, with 8 bases between. CDR3 length equals 13 residues. Looked up from germline, CDR1 is LNHDA and CDR2 is SQIVND (reference sequence).

This clone was recorded a few times. This chain joins TRBV6-1 and TRBJ2-1; 7 nucleotides agree with TRBD1. The V gene end was trimmed by 5 bases and the J gene end by 6 bases; junction bases not matched to a gene: 7. Germline values: CDR1 MNHNS, CDR2 SASEGT. CDR3 size: 14 residues. CDR3 sequence reads: CASSSTGSSNEQFF. The CDR3 bases are TGTGCCAGCAGTTCGACAGGGTCGTCCAATGAGCAGTTCTTC.